The 16 T cell receptor beta chains reported below all come from one sample, sequenced in a study of cytomegalovirus exposure and HLA in healthy donors. The PCR ran on 60 Vbeta and 13 Jbeta primers. Libraries were prepared by immunoSEQ multiplex PCR; TCRdb keeps only in-frame clonotypes and omits some of them. Of about 200,000 clones detected, about 77% appear once; the ten largest clones hold just under 3%. The sequenced material came from PBMCs. The receptors were sampled from a woman aged 25 to 45 in good health and CMV-seronegative.

This sequence joins TRBV10-3 and TRBJ1-2, with a possible D match to TRBD1 (6 bases). The CDR3 is made up of 13 amino acids. CDR1 and CDR2 from the germline V gene are ENHRY and SYGVKD. The germline V and J ends were trimmed by 3 bases and 4 bases, with 9 bases remaining between them. CDR3 DNA sequence: TGTGCCATCAGTGACGCCAGGGGCTATGGCTACACCTTC. This translates into CAISDARGYGYTF.

The V call is TRBV7-9, the J call TRBJ1-2, with D possibly being TRBD1 (6 bases). The V end lost 8 bases, the J end lost 1 base, and 17 bases lay between the germline ends. The CDR3 is made up of 15 amino acids. Germline loops: CDR1 SEHNR, CDR2 FQNEAQ (reference sequence). The CDR3 coding sequence is TGTGCCAGCCAAAAGGTCAGGGGCCGTAACTATGGCTACACCTTC. The encoded protein is CASQKVRGRNYGYTF.

This chain joins TRBV9 and TRBJ2-2, with unresolved D. CDR1 and CDR2 (germline): SGDLS, YYNGEE. The CDR3 loop spans 13 amino acids. V was trimmed by 0 bases and J by 4 bases, leaving 4 bases between them. CDR3 nucleotide sequence: TGTGCCAGCAGCGTAGGGCCCACCGGGGAGCTGTTTTTT. This codes for CASSVGPTGELFF.

This rearrangement joins TRBV7-8 to TRBJ2-2; 10 bases are shared with TRBD2. The CDR3 consists of 16 residues. The V gene end was trimmed by 4 bases and the J gene end by 8 bases; junction bases not matched to a gene: 10. The germline V gene has CDR1 SGHVS and CDR2 FQNEAQ. The CDR3 region has the DNA TGTGCCAGCAGCTCCACTCTAGCGGGAGTCTCGGGGGAGCTGTTTTTT. The encoded protein is CASSSTLAGVSGELFF. The entire variable domain, with the rest obtained from reference TRBV7-8 and TRBJ2-2, is as follows: GAGVSQSPRYKVAKRGQDVALRCDPISGHVSLFWYQQALGQGPEFLTYFQNEAQLDKSGLPSDRFFAERPEGSVSTLKIQRTQQEDSAVYLCASSSTLAGVSGELFFGEGSRLTVL.

The rearrangement links TRBV6-5 to TRBJ1-5; a weak D match, TRBD1 (5 bases). The germline gives CDR1 MNHEY, CDR2 SVGAGI. The V gene lost 6 bases and the J gene lost 0 bases, with 6 bases spanning the gap. This CDR3 region has 13 residues. Written as DNA, the CDR3 is TGTGCCAGCAGCAGGGATAGCAATCAGCCCCAGCATTTT. Translated, it gives CASSRDSNQPQHF.

V is TRBV5-1 and J is TRBJ1-2, with a possible D match to TRBD1 (6 bases). CDR3 length: 15 amino acids. Germline V gives CDR1 SGHRS, CDR2 YFSETQ. The V end was cut by 4 bases, the J end by 8 bases, with 21 bases between. DNA for the CDR3: TGCGCCAGCAGCCCCAGAGGTCCAGGGGACCGCGGCTACACCTTC. It yields the protein CASSPRGPGDRGYTF.

The count of this clone is one. The V gene is TRBV5-1, the J gene TRBJ2-1; 12 bases map to TRBD2. Germline assignment: CDR1 SGHRS and CDR2 YFSETQ. This CDR3 has 16 residues. After removal of 4 bases from V and 7 bases from J, the junction contained 9 bases not matched to a gene. The CDR3 is CASSKLTSGSGNEQFF. DNA of the CDR3: TGCGCCAGCAGCAAGCTGACTAGCGGGAGTGGGAATGAGCAGTTCTTC. Looking up the rest from reference TRBV5-1 and TRBJ2-1 gives the full variable domain: KAGVTQTPRYLIKTRGQQVTLSCSPISGHRSVSWYQQTPGQGLQFLFEYFSETQRNKGNFPGRFSGRQFSNSRSEMNVSTLELGDSALYLCASSKLTSGSGNEQFFGPGTRLTVL.

The V gene is TRBV6-1, the J gene TRBJ2-7; 7 bases agree with TRBD1. Trimming took 6 bases from V and 6 from J; bases not matched to a gene: 11. Germline loops: CDR1 MNHNS, CDR2 SASEGT. This CDR3 has 14 amino acids. Here the CDR3 DNA reads TGTGCCAGCAGAAAGAGGCAGGGGGAACCCGAGCAGTACTTC. Translating gives CASRKRQGEPEQYF.

The chain employs TRBV4-1 and TRBJ2-3; maybe TRBD2 (6 bases). Germline V CDR1 and CDR2: MGHRA, YSYEKL. V shed 1 base and J shed 1 base, with 9 bases lying between them. This CDR3 has 15 residues. The CDR3 spells CASSQAGAGTDTQYF. The DNA for the CDR3 is TGCGCCAGCAGCCAAGCGGGAGCAGGCACAGATACGCAGTATTTT.

As DNA, the CDR3 is TGTGCCAGCAGCCCGGGGGGGCAGTTTATTCATGAGCAGTTCTTC. Amino acids: CASSPGGQFIHEQFF. The chain links TRBV5-4 to TRBJ2-1; 8 bases agree with TRBD2. This CDR3 has 15 residues. Trimming removed 4 bases from V and 8 bases from J; junction bases left unmatched: 11. Per the germline V gene, CDR1 is SGHNT and CDR2 is YYREEE (reference sequence).

The gene calls are TRBV30 and TRBJ1-1; a possible D gene is TRBD1 (6 bases). CDR1 is GTSNPN, CDR2 SVGIG, per germline (reference sequence). This CDR3 is 15 amino acids long. Deletions cut 3 bases from V and 6 bases from J, with 20 bases between. CDR3 loop: CAWRIYREDSAEAFF. As DNA, the CDR3 is TGTGCCTGGAGGATCTACAGGGAAGATAGCGCTGAAGCTTTCTTT. The whole variable domain, filled in from reference TRBV30 and TRBJ1-1, reads SQTIHQWPATLVQPVGSPLSLECTVEGTSNPNLYWYRQAAGRGLQLLFYSVGIGQISSEVPQNLSASRPQDRQFILSSKKLLLSDSGFYLCAWRIYREDSAEAFFGQGTRLTVV.

The J gene is TRBJ1-1, the V gene TRBV15, with a weak D call TRBD1 (6 bases). This CDR3 spans 20 amino acids. Germline V gene sequence: CDR1 LNHNV, CDR2 YYDKDF (reference sequence). V was clipped by 8 bases and J by 3 bases, with 34 bases between them. CDR3 protein: CATGPHPGLPGGGGDTEAFF. In DNA, the CDR3 is TGTGCCACCGGTCCGCATCCGGGACTCCCGGGGGGCGGCGGTGACACTGAAGCTTTCTTT.

The chain combines TRBV4-1 with TRBJ2-1, with a weak D call TRBD2 (7 bases). The V and J ends lost 3 bases and 7 bases respectively, with 22 bases between them. Germline values: CDR1 MGHRA, CDR2 YSYEKL. The CDR3 has 17 amino acids. The chain's CDR3 is CASSQEGGAGGRNEQFF. CDR3 nucleotides: TGCGCCAGCAGCCAGGAGGGGGGCGCCGGGGGGAGAAATGAGCAGTTCTTC.

The V call is TRBV28, the J call TRBJ1-5; TRBD1 is a possible D gene (5 bases). V was trimmed by 8 bases and J by 3 bases, leaving 11 bases between them. Germline V CDR1 and CDR2: MDHEN, SYDVKM. The CDR3 contains 13 residues. The chain's CDR3 is CASQTASNQPQHF. The CDR3 DNA follows: TGTGCCAGCCAGACAGCCTCCAATCAGCCCCAGCATTTT.

This clone was recorded a few times. The rearrangement links TRBV18 to TRBJ2-5, with TRBD2 as a possible D gene (5 bases). This CDR3 has 14 residues. Germline CDR1 is KGHSH and CDR2 is LQKENI. V lost 1 base, J lost 1 base, and 7 bases lay in between. DNA for the CDR3: TGTGCCAGCTCACCACTGAGCGGCCAAGAGACCCAGTACTTC. It translates to CASSPLSGQETQYF.

The chain recombines TRBV5-5 with TRBJ2-6; D is possibly TRBD2 (5 bases). Trimming stripped 6 bases from V and 0 bases from J, with 13 bases between. The CDR3 covers 16 residues. Germline values: CDR1 SGHKS, CDR2 YYEKEE (reference sequence). CDR3 residues: CASTPRVSSGANVLTF. Written as DNA, the CDR3 is TGTGCCAGCACCCCGAGGGTGAGCTCTGGGGCCAACGTCCTGACTTTC.